The 21 T cell receptor beta chains reported below all come from one sample, sequenced in a study of blood T cell repertoires in COVID-19. Clones were sequenced by immunoSEQ multiplex PCR, and TCRdb holds only the in-frame ones, with some missing. The sample shows about 300,000 clones, about 82% of them seen only once. Source material: peripheral blood. The receptors here all came from a woman aged 45-60 years with acute or convalescent COVID-19.

The chain couples TRBV5-1 to TRBJ1-1; D may be TRBD1 (6 bases). Germline loops: CDR1 SGHRS, CDR2 YFSETQ. V lost 0 bases and J 4 bases, leaving 13 bases between the germline ends. CDR3 size: 15 residues. The CDR3 reads CASSLGGGGGTEAFF. The CDR3 nucleotides are TGCGCCAGCAGCTTGGGCGGGGGAGGGGGCACTGAAGCTTTCTTT.

This chain uses TRBV12-3 or TRBV12-4 with TRBJ2-3; the match to TRBD2 covers 10 bases. CDR3 length equals 13 residues. V dropped 5 bases and J dropped 11; count of bases not matched to a gene: 7. DNA for the CDR3: TGTGCCAGCAGTCCAACAGGGACTAGCGAGCAGTATTTT. Its protein product is CASSPTGTSEQYF.

The CDR3 DNA is TGTGCCAGCAGCTTGGAGTCAGGGGGCACTGGCTACACCTTC. The encoded protein is CASSLESGGTGYTF. This rearrangement joins TRBV5-4 to TRBJ1-2; 8 positions match TRBD1. CDR1 is SGHNT and CDR2 is YYREEE in the germline V gene (reference sequence). The length of the CDR3 is 14 residues. V lost 0 bases, J lost 7 bases, and 5 bases stayed unmatched.

This clone was counted between two and nine times. The V call is TRBV9, the J call TRBJ2-5; 8 nucleotides match TRBD2. J gave up 1 base and V 0 bases, and 2 bases lay outside the gene matches. Per germline, CDR1 SGDLS and CDR2 YYNGEE. This CDR3 has 15 residues. The CDR3, as DNA: TGTGCCAGCAGCGTAGCGGGAGGGGCCCAAGAGACCCAGTACTTC. Translating gives CASSVAGGAQETQYF.

The chain combines TRBV7-9 with TRBJ2-7; a possible D gene is TRBD1 (6 bases). Per germline, CDR1 SEHNR and CDR2 FQNEAQ (reference sequence). Trimming shortened V by 1 base and J by 9 bases, and 10 bases separated the two germline ends. CDR3 size: 12 residues. The CDR3 nucleotides read TGTGCCAGCAGCTTAGTACAGGGAGTGCAGTACTTC. Encoded protein: CASSLVQGVQYF.

V gene TRBV3-1 (or the pseudogene TRBV3-2) combines with J gene TRBJ2-2; D is unresolved. The CDR3 totals 15 residues. V shed 4 bases and J shed 4 bases, with 13 bases lying between them. From germline, CDR1 is LGHDT and CDR2 YNNKEL (reference sequence). The CDR3 DNA reads TGTGCCAGCAGCCCTCCTTTGTCCGGCACCGGGGAGCTGTTTTTT. Its protein is CASSPPLSGTGELFF.

This chain joins TRBV6-5 and TRBJ1-1; 7 nucleotides line up with TRBD1. V was pared by 4 bases and J by 5 bases, with 13 bases of the junction left unmatched. The CDR3 is made up of 16 amino acids. The germline CDR1 and CDR2 sequences are MNHEY and SVGAGI. CDR3 nucleotide sequence: TGTGCCAGCAGTTCCGACCCTCGACAGGGACGGACTGAAGCTTTCTTT. Translating gives CASSSDPRQGRTEAFF.

The J gene is TRBJ2-1, the V gene TRBV18; 7 bases agree with TRBD2. The length of the CDR3 is 16 residues. Germline lookup yields CDR1 KGHSH and CDR2 LQKENI. After removal of 0 bases from V and 6 bases from J, the junction contained 8 bases not matched to a gene. DNA of the CDR3: TGTGCCAGCTCACCACCAGGGGCTAGCGGCTCCAATGAGCAGTTCTTC. Its protein product is CASSPPGASGSNEQFF.

The rearrangement joins TRBV28 to TRBJ1-4; D is perhaps TRBD1 (6 bases). CDR1 is MDHEN and CDR2 is SYDVKM in the germline V gene. CDR3 length equals 14 residues. Trimming took off 4 bases at V and 6 bases at J, with 12 bases between the two ends. The CDR3 loop is CASSSLRGDEKLFF. As DNA, the CDR3 is TGTGCCAGCAGTTCCCTCAGGGGTGATGAAAAACTGTTTTTT.

The chain recombines TRBV24-1 with TRBJ2-5; perhaps TRBD2 as D (6 bases). This CDR3 has 15 amino acids. Trimming removed 3 bases from V and 2 bases from J, with 12 bases in between. Germline CDR1 reads KGHDR; CDR2 reads SFDVKD. CDR3 coding DNA: TGTGCCACCAGTGATCGGCGGGAACCGCAAGAGACCCAGTACTTC. This gives the protein CATSDRREPQETQYF.

This clone was detected once. The rearrangement links TRBV29-1 to TRBJ2-5; 9 bases align to TRBD2. The V and J ends lost 7 bases and 1 base, in that order; junction bases with no gene match: 13. CDR3 size: 16 residues. CDR1 and CDR2 from the germline V gene are SQVTM and ANQGSEA. This CDR3 is CSAPAVSSGSQETQYF. CDR3 nucleotides: TGCAGCGCCCCGGCGGTTAGTAGCGGGAGCCAAGAGACCCAGTACTTC.

This chain uses TRBV19 with TRBJ1-2, with 10 bases matching TRBD1. Germline V CDR1 and CDR2: LNHDA, SQIVND (reference sequence). J gave up 7 bases and V 10 bases, and 12 bases lay outside the gene matches. The CDR3 totals 14 residues. The CDR3 sequence is CATERQGAWSGYTF. The CDR3 DNA reads TGTGCCACCGAGCGACAGGGGGCTTGGAGTGGCTACACCTTC.

Regarding this clone: Its ends do not fully match the called genes, so a read error is possible. The V gene is TRBV10-1, the J gene TRBJ2-7; D is perhaps TRBD1 (6 bases). CDR1 is WNHNN, CDR2 SYGVQD, per germline (reference sequence). The CDR3 loop spans 9 amino acids. The CDR3 region is CASSPGTSF. The CDR3 DNA is TGCGCCAGCAGTCCCGGGACATCCTTC.

The V and J genes are TRBV2 and TRBJ1-6; D ambiguous. CDR1 SNHLY and CDR2 FYNNEI come from the germline V gene. The CDR3 contains 15 residues. Trimming pared 7 bases from V and 0 bases from J, leaving 10 bases between. The CDR3 DNA is TGTGCCAGCAAGGACGCGGGCTCCTATAATTCACCCCTCCACTTT. Protein sequence: CASKDAGSYNSPLHF.

This chain connects TRBV15 to TRBJ1-6, with 7 bases lining up with TRBD1. The CDR3 is made up of 15 amino acids. V dropped 3 bases and J dropped 8; count of bases not matched to a gene: 7. The V gene's germline CDR1 is LNHNV and CDR2 YYDKDF (reference sequence). The DNA for the CDR3 is TGTGCCACCAGCAGCCAGGGGGTTGGGGATTCACCCCTCCACTTT. Protein product: CATSSQGVGDSPLHF.

J is TRBJ2-6 and V is TRBV7-2; the match to TRBD1 covers 11 bases. V shed 5 bases, J shed 2 bases, and the junction held 5 bases outside the gene matches. CDR3 length: 17 amino acids. The germline gives CDR1 SGHTA, CDR2 FQGNSA. The CDR3 nucleotides read TGTGCCAGCAGCCCAAGGACAGGGGGCGCTGGGGCCAACGTCCTGACTTTC. Protein product: CASSPRTGGAGANVLTF.

The chain combines TRBV28 with TRBJ2-7, with a weak D call TRBD2 (6 bases). This CDR3 has 16 amino acids. The V end was cut by 6 bases, the J end by 4 bases, with 22 bases between. Germline CDR1 is MDHEN and CDR2 is SYDVKM. The CDR3 protein is CASRAIGSQARYEQYF. CDR3 coding DNA: TGTGCCAGCAGAGCGATCGGGAGCCAGGCGAGGTACGAGCAGTACTTC.

The rearrangement uses TRBV5-6 and TRBJ2-1; 8 nucleotides match TRBD2. CDR1 SGHDT and CDR2 YYEEEE come from the germline V gene. The CDR3 has 16 amino acids. Trimming at V came to 4 bases and at J to 7 bases, leaving 13 bases not matched to a gene. The CDR3 loop reads CASSRQAGDSKNEQFF. The CDR3 DNA follows: TGTGCCAGCAGCAGACAAGCGGGAGATTCGAAAAATGAGCAGTTCTTC. The full variable domain, its missing parts supplied by reference TRBV5-6 and TRBJ2-1, is DAGVTQSPTHLIKTRGQQVTLRCSPKSGHDTVSWYQQALGQGPQFIFQYYEEEERQRGNFPDRFSGHQFPNYSSELNVNALLLGDSALYLCASSRQAGDSKNEQFFGPGTRLTVL.

This rearrangement joins TRBV7-9 to TRBJ1-1, with 9 positions matching TRBD1. V shed 5 bases and J 4 bases; nucleotides not matched to a gene: 5. The CDR3 totals 14 residues. From germline, CDR1 is SEHNR and CDR2 FQNEAQ (reference sequence). CDR3 residues: CASSIQGATTEAFF. Written as DNA, the CDR3 is TGTGCCAGCAGCATACAGGGGGCGACCACTGAAGCTTTCTTT.

The rearrangement links TRBV30 to TRBJ2-7; 7 bases line up with TRBD1. CDR1 is GTSNPN and CDR2 is SVGIG in the germline V gene (reference sequence). The CDR3 is made up of 14 amino acids. The V gene end was trimmed by 5 bases and the J gene end by 4 bases; junction bases not matched to a gene: 11. CDR3 loop: CAWEPMRGHYEQYF. In nucleotides, the CDR3 is TGTGCCTGGGAGCCGATGAGGGGGCATTACGAGCAGTACTTC.

The chain couples TRBV29-1 to TRBJ2-5; 9 bases agree with TRBD1. CDR1 SQVTM and CDR2 ANQGSEA come from the germline V gene. V was pared by 2 bases and J by 7 bases, with 11 bases of the junction left unmatched. The CDR3 extends over 15 amino acids. CDR3 amino acids: CSVENRDRDLGTQYF. The CDR3 DNA follows: TGCAGCGTTGAAAACCGGGACAGGGATTTAGGGACCCAGTACTTC.